The clone carrying this T cell receptor beta chain came up many times. Germline V gives CDR1 MNHEY, CDR2 SVGEGT. This CDR3 has 13 residues. V was pared by 6 bases and J by 5 bases, with 13 bases between. The data belong to a study of human T cells and chemical hapten exposure. Study background: While the approximately 25-week study was under way, patients received diphenylcyclopropenone on the scalp every week. Alopecia areata, totalis and universalis patients, mostly female, were included.

The study used a library that attached unique molecular identifiers to individual cDNA molecules. One entry per CDR3 protein results from TCRdb running MiXCR on the RACE reads. The sample gives approximately 120,000 distinct CDR3 sequences, 9.2% of which show up once; over 3% is in the top ten. Time point reported: patch test 2, 6 weeks after DPC sensitization. The treatment was: therapeutic diphenylcyclopropenone sensitization with weekly scalp DPC. Total RNA extraction was carried out from unfractionated whole blood. This material consisted of whole blood, taken in connection with sensitization to the hapten diphenylcyclopropenone (DPC). This clonotype originated in a woman aged 40 to 49 with alopecia areata. Some clones in this sample may be carry-over from other donors' samples. The chain recombines TRBV6-2 or TRBV6-3 with TRBJ2-5; D tentatively fits TRBD1 or TRBD2 (6 bases each). In DNA, the CDR3 is TGTGCCAGCAGGCCGACGGGGGCGGAGACCCAGTACTTC. It encodes CASRPTGAETQYF.